This T cell receptor beta chain emerged from a study of shared clonotypes between healthy human individuals (dated by TCRdb to 2019 to 2021). For the study in its entirety: A couple of women and a few men aged 18 to 49 years were included in the cohort. For each donor, three plates each were used for CD4 naive and CD4 memory, two plates were used for CD8 naive, and one plate was used for CD8 memory. To estimate repertoire size and how much clonotypes are shared between individuals, the study performed deep sequencing of blood TCR repertoires from roughly five healthy adults. Libraries were prepared and TCR repertoires were sequenced by different laboratories using diverse techniques, in order to increase sequencing depth and limit assay-specific biases. Per donor, leukapheresis produced somewhere between about 0.94 and 10 billion PBMCs.

About this clone: The antigen it binds to is not known. One base away there is no much larger clone; base qualities are not given.

Beyond this particular receptor, the publication reports: Sharing across a few donors was observed for roughly 5.4% of naive CD4, 3% to 4% of naive CD8, 2.3% of memory CD4, and around 0.4% of memory CD8 clonotypes. Pairwise subsampling led to the expectation that sequencing depth would affect the degree of clonotype sharing among donors. Sampling was restricted to blood, and TCR repertoires in tissues likely differ from the TCR repertoires found in blood. Naive subsets generally had larger estimated clonotype richness than memory subsets. Compared with non-shared clonotypes, clonotypes shared by all four sorted-subset donors had higher generation probabilities. Because the study included only a small number of donors, the genetic and exposure-history diversity represented was limited. Incomplete sequencing was indicated by rarefaction of sorted-subset datasets, despite the large sequencing depth.

Healthy HIV-negative adults with no recently reported acute infections or vaccinations were included as donors. All donors were Caucasian adults living in Nashville, Tennessee, USA. CD4+ T cells were enriched by magnetic negative selection; naive cells were then positively selected on CD45RA, and the negative fraction formed the memory subset. Blood was obtained by leukapheresis, after which PBMCs were separated by Ficoll-Histopaque density gradient centrifugation and cryopreserved in liquid nitrogen vapor phase. Analytical flow cytometry was used to check the purity and quantity of every magnetically sorted T cell population. From each sorted fraction, genomic DNA was isolated and quantified by UV absorbance on a Nanodrop 2000c. Measured from the cysteine to the phenylalanine, the CDR3 is 11 residues long. Only the CDR3 DNA is retained, 33 bases long and in frame from the first base. Via the germline V gene, CDR1 is MDHEN and CDR2 SYDVKM. The V end loses 5 bases and the J end loses 5 bases, and a stretch of 7 bases separates them.

TCR CDR3 regions were amplified from genomic DNA by multiplex PCR using the deep immunoSEQ assay. Extracted genomic DNA from each cell subset was distributed evenly across all wells of several immunoSEQ 96-well plates, and each plate was treated as a replicate. Each replicate PCR for sorted subsets received approximately 200 ng genomic DNA, equal to tens of thousands of T cell genomes. The purified libraries were quantified using a Qubit 3.0 fluorometer, sized with a Bioanalyzer 2100, and then quantified again using the KAPA Library Quantification kit. Every immunoSEQ 96-well plate was sequenced on a dedicated single-read 150-cycle Illumina NextSeq 550 flow cell. In the original analysis: Because the immunoSEQ output held only junctional sequences and lacked quality scores, the filtering could not match the filtering applied to full-length reads. To assign V/J genes and CDR3, sequences were annotated using PyIR, a Python wrapper for IgBLAST v1.9, with IMGT germline references. Reads were filtered out if the reads had weak V/J assignments (E-value above 1e-6), no CDR3, stop codons, out-of-frame junctions, or ambiguous translated residues. V3J clonotypes were defined by identical inferred V gene, J gene, and CDR3 amino acid sequence. Percentage overlap between repertoires was computed as shared unique clonotypes divided by the size of the smaller repertoire. Three approaches were used to assess repertoire richness: RTK rarefaction, the Chao1 estimator, and Recon v2.1 estimates of unobserved clonotypes. OLGA was used to compute generation probabilities for all TCRbeta clonotypes that the gDNA method yielded from four donors. In TCRdb, the immuneACCESS table is reduced to in-frame sequences with V and J assigned. These tables do not hold every clone; where another copy was compared, an unresolved V gene accounts for under half, and the others remain unexplained. V and J calls and clone size come straight from that table; D and trimming were deduced from the DNA. In this sample the table shows about 680,000 clones, less than 80% of which occur a single time. Roughly 1.9% of the sample is held by the ten biggest clonotypes.

This sequence was found in a woman in her thirties in good health. Recombination linked TRBV28 to TRBJ2-7; a tentative D call is TRBD1 (6 bases match). Sequenced: memory CD4+ T cells sorted from blood. Explained via the paper, the cell subset or site label denotes: CD45RA-negative fraction. Read as DNA, the sequence is TGTGCCAGCAGTGCAGGGGACGAGCAGTACTTC. The translation is CASSAGDEQYF. This CDR3, with the reference TRBV28 and TRBJ2-7 proteins standing in past its ends, gives the full variable domain DVKVTQSSRYLVKRTGEKVFLECVQDMDHENMFWYRQDPGLGLRLIYFSYDVKMKEKGDIPEGYSVSREKKERFSLILESASTNQTSMYLCASSAGDEQYFGPGTRLTVT.